A selection of T cell receptor beta chains follows, all from one sample in a study of T cell changes during pregnancy in multiple sclerosis. Repertoires were generated with immunoSEQ multiplex PCR, while TCRdb's copy carries only in-frame clones and drops some. The sample has roughly 100,000 clones; less than 95% are singletons. The sequencing used peripheral blood, collected after pregnancy. These receptors were taken from a female donor with multiple sclerosis, enrolled in a pregnancy study. CDR3s include the opening cysteine and the closing phenylalanine or tryptophan. The D gene is left open where the match is weak. For some rows the clone size is stated as once, few or many, or as a class when expanded; others skip it.

size: .
J: TRBJ2-7
V: TRBV5-1
D: TRBD2
DNA: TGCGCCAGCAGCCCAGGGACGGGGGGGATGTTCTACGAGCAGTACTTC
CDR3: CASSPGTGGMFYEQYF

size: .
J: TRBJ1-4
V: TRBV30
D: TRBD1
DNA: TGTGCCTGGAGTGTACGACAGGGGTTAGGTGAAAAACTGTTTTTT
CDR3: CAWSVRQGLGEKLFF

size: .
J: TRBJ2-1
V: TRBV27
D: TRBD1
DNA: TGTGCCAGCAATACCAGAGACAGGGTATCCTACAATGAGCAGTTCTTC
CDR3: CASNTRDRVSYNEQFF

size: .
J: TRBJ1-5
V: TRBV2
D: .
DNA: TGTGCCAGCACAGGGGCTCGGAGCAATCAGCCCCAGCATTTT
CDR3: CASTGARSNQPQHF

size: .
J: TRBJ1-2
V: TRBV7-9
D: .
DNA: TGTGCCAGCAGCGGGGGGATTGGCTACACCTTC
CDR3: CASSGGIGYTF

size: .
J: TRBJ1-5
V: TRBV27
D: .
DNA: TGTGCCAGCAGTTTAAGGCAGGGTCTGCCCCAGCATTTT
CDR3: CASSLRQGLPQHF

size: .
J: TRBJ1-4
V: TRBV11-1
D: TRBD1
DNA: TGTGCCAGCAGCTTGACCAGGGGGCTCAATGAAAAACTGTTTTTT
CDR3: CASSLTRGLNEKLFF

size: .
J: TRBJ2-7
V: TRBV5-1
D: TRBD1
DNA: TGCGCCAGCAGCCACGGGACAGGGTCCTACGAGCAGTACTTC
CDR3: CASSHGTGSYEQYF

size: .
J: TRBJ2-5
V: TRBV5-1
D: .
DNA: TGCGCCAGCAGCTTGGCTGCCGGGGGGCGGAAAGAGACCCAGTACTTC
CDR3: CASSLAAGGRKETQYF

size: once
J: TRBJ2-1
V: TRBV27
D: TRBD2
DNA: TGTGCCAGCAGTTTATTCGGTAGCGGGGGGCTCTACAATGAGCAGTTCTTC
CDR3: CASSLFGSGGLYNEQFF

size: .
J: TRBJ2-7
V: TRBV4-1
D: .
DNA: TGCGCCAGCAGCCACCCAAGAACCGGGACTTCAACCTACGAGCAGTACTTC
CDR3: CASSHPRTGTSTYEQYF

size: once
J: TRBJ1-4
V: TRBV7-8
D: TRBD1
DNA: TGTGCCAGCAGCTTAGCGTTCGACAGGGCAAAAGGTGAAAAACTGTTTTTT
CDR3: CASSLAFDRAKGEKLFF

size: .
J: TRBJ1-3
V: TRBV10-3
D: .
DNA: TGTGCCATCAGTGATAACAGAATCTCTGGAAACACCATATATTTT
CDR3: CAISDNRISGNTIYF

size: .
J: TRBJ2-1
V: TRBV7-3
D: TRBD2
DNA: TGTGCCAGCAGCAGAGCGGGAGGAATCGATGAGCAGTTCTTC
CDR3: CASSRAGGIDEQFF

size: .
J: TRBJ2-7
V: TRBV29-1
D: .
DNA: TGCAGCGTTGTCAGGGTAGGTTACGAGCAGTACTTC
CDR3: CSVVRVGYEQYF

size: .
J: TRBJ2-1
V: TRBV14
D: TRBD1
DNA: TGTGCCAGCAGCCAAGAAGGACAGGGCCCCTACAATGAGCAGTTCTTC
CDR3: CASSQEGQGPYNEQFF

size: .
J: TRBJ1-5
V: TRBV18
D: .
DNA: TGTGCCAGCTCACCAACACGGACAGTGAGCAATCAGCCCCAGCATTTT
CDR3: CASSPTRTVSNQPQHF

size: .
J: TRBJ1-5
V: TRBV7-9
D: .
DNA: TGTGCCAGCAGCTTAGGGGGCTCTAGCAATCAGCCCCAGCATTTT
CDR3: CASSLGGSSNQPQHF

size: .
J: TRBJ1-4
V: TRBV2
D: TRBD1
DNA: TGTGCCAGCAGTGTAATGACAGGGAATAATGAAAAACTGTTTTTT
CDR3: CASSVMTGNNEKLFF

size: .
J: TRBJ2-7
V: TRBV7-2
D: TRBD1
DNA: TGTGCCAGCAGGGGACAGGTCCCTCGCGAGCAGTACTTC
CDR3: CASRGQVPREQYF

size: .
J: TRBJ2-1
V: TRBV28
D: TRBD2
DNA: TGTGCCAGCAGTTCGCCGGGACTAGCGGGTGATCGGAGCTCCTACAATGAGCAGTTCTTC
CDR3: CASSSPGLAGDRSSYNEQFF

size: .
J: TRBJ1-1
V: TRBV9
D: TRBD1
DNA: TGTGCCAGCAGCGCCCACAGGGGGACTGAAGCTTTCTTT
CDR3: CASSAHRGTEAFF

size: .
J: TRBJ2-1
V: TRBV27
D: .
DNA: TGTGCCAGCAGTTTACGGGGGAGGAACTCCTACAATGAGCAGTTCTTC
CDR3: CASSLRGRNSYNEQFF

size: .
J: TRBJ2-2
V: TRBV4-1
D: TRBD2
DNA: TGCGCCAGCAGCCCTCTAGCGGGAGTAGACACCGGGGAGCTGTTTTTT
CDR3: CASSPLAGVDTGELFF

size: .
J: TRBJ1-2
V: TRBV4-1
D: .
DNA: TGCGCCAGCAGCCCGGGAGGACACGCCGTTGGCTACACCTTC
CDR3: CASSPGGHAVGYTF

size: .
J: TRBJ2-7
V: TRBV2
D: TRBD1
DNA: TGTGCCAGCAGTGTGGTCGACAGGGGCCACGAGCAGTACTTC
CDR3: CASSVVDRGHEQYF

size: .
J: TRBJ1-5
V: TRBV6-4
D: .
DNA: TGTGCCAGCAGTGACTCCTGGGACTTCTACAATCAGCCCCAGCATTTT
CDR3: CASSDSWDFYNQPQHF

size: .
J: TRBJ2-7
V: TRBV7-9
D: .
DNA: TGTGCCAGCAGCTCAAGGAACAGGGAGGGGAACTACGAGCAGTACTTC
CDR3: CASSSRNREGNYEQYF

size: .
J: TRBJ2-2
V: TRBV5-1
D: TRBD2
DNA: TGCGCCAGCAGCTTGGGACTAGCGGGAGTAGAAGGCGGGGAGCTGTTTTTT
CDR3: CASSLGLAGVEGGELFF

size: .
J: TRBJ2-3
V: TRBV5-1
D: .
DNA: TGCGCCAGCAGCTTGGTAGCAGGGGATAAAGATACGCAGTATTTT
CDR3: CASSLVAGDKDTQYF

size: .
J: TRBJ2-1
V: TRBV16
D: .
DNA: TGTGCCAGCAGCTTAAGGGGGAATGAGCAGTTCTTC
CDR3: CASSLRGNEQFF

size: .
J: TRBJ2-7
V: TRBV5-1
D: TRBD2
DNA: TGCGCCAGCAGCTCGAGGGAGGGATCCAACTACGAGCAGTACTTC
CDR3: CASSSREGSNYEQYF

size: .
J: TRBJ2-7
V: TRBV9
D: TRBD2
DNA: TGTGCCAGCAGCGTAGGACCCCCTGCGGGAGGCTACGAGCAGTACTTC
CDR3: CASSVGPPAGGYEQYF

size: .
J: TRBJ1-2
V: TRBV10-2
D: TRBD1
DNA: TGCGCCAGCAGTGACAACAGGGGCGATGGCTACACCTTC
CDR3: CASSDNRGDGYTF

size: .
J: TRBJ1-1
V: TRBV7-9
D: .
DNA: TGTGCCAGCAGCTCCGAACGGGGTTTTCTTGTCGAAGCTTTCTTT
CDR3: CASSSERGFLVEAFF

size: .
J: TRBJ1-1
V: TRBV19
D: TRBD1
DNA: TGTGCCAGTACCCCGGACAGGACGGCCACTGAAGCTTTCTTT
CDR3: CASTPDRTATEAFF

size: .
J: TRBJ2-5
V: TRBV27
D: .
DNA: TGTGCCAGCAGTTTATCGACGGGTCGGCTGGAGACCCAGTACTTC
CDR3: CASSLSTGRLETQYF

size: .
J: TRBJ2-7
V: TRBV5-6
D: TRBD2
DNA: TGTGCCAGCAGCTTGATCAGCGGGGGTTACTACGAGCAGTACTTC
CDR3: CASSLISGGYYEQYF

size: .
J: TRBJ2-1
V: TRBV5-1
D: TRBD2
DNA: TGCGCCAGCAGCCCCCTAGCGGGAGAAACGGGTGAGCAGTTCTTC
CDR3: CASSPLAGETGEQFF

size: once
J: TRBJ1-1
V: TRBV6-5
D: .
DNA: TGTGCCAGCAGTTTTCCTACAGTCCGGGGTGGGGCTGAAGCTTTCTTT
CDR3: CASSFPTVRGGAEAFF

size: .
J: TRBJ2-1
V: TRBV19
D: TRBD1
DNA: TGTGCCAGTAGACCCGGGACAGGGGTATACAATGAGCAGTTCTTC
CDR3: CASRPGTGVYNEQFF

size: .
J: TRBJ2-1
V: TRBV7-2
D: .
DNA: TGTGCCAGCAGCCCCCGAGAGGGCTTAAATGAGCAGTTCTTC
CDR3: CASSPREGLNEQFF

size: .
J: TRBJ1-2
V: TRBV28
D: .
DNA: TGTGCCAGCAGCCTCCTGAGGGGGTCCCATGGCTACACCTTC
CDR3: CASSLLRGSHGYTF

size: .
J: TRBJ2-6
V: TRBV19
D: TRBD1
DNA: TGTGCCAGCAGGGGACAGGGCCGCTCTGGGGCCAACGTCCTGACTTTC
CDR3: CASRGQGRSGANVLTF

size: .
J: TRBJ1-1
V: TRBV29-1
D: .
DNA: TGCAGCGCCGCGAAACCCACGGGATCTGAAGCTTTCTTT
CDR3: CSAAKPTGSEAFF

size: once
J: TRBJ2-7
V: TRBV9
D: TRBD2
DNA: TGTGCCAGCAGCGTAGGCGCTAGCGGGGGCTCCAGCGAGCAGTACTTC
CDR3: CASSVGASGGSSEQYF

size: .
J: TRBJ1-4
V: TRBV19
D: .
DNA: TGTGCCAGTAGTATAGTCGGCAGGGGTCGCGAAAAACTGTTTTTT
CDR3: CASSIVGRGREKLFF

size: .
J: TRBJ1-2
V: TRBV19
D: .
DNA: TGTGCCAGTAGTATAGATAGTACGGCTCGAGGCTATGGCTACACCTTC
CDR3: CASSIDSTARGYGYTF

size: .
J: TRBJ1-6
V: TRBV19
D: .
DNA: TGTGCCAGTAGTATGGTACAGGGCCGAAGCTCCTATAATTCACCCCTCCACTTT
CDR3: CASSMVQGRSSYNSPLHF

size: .
J: TRBJ1-4
V: TRBV4-1
D: TRBD1
DNA: TGCGCCAGCAGCCAACCAAGACAGGGTCTCTCTAATGAAAAACTGTTTTTT
CDR3: CASSQPRQGLSNEKLFF

size: .
J: TRBJ1-1
V: TRBV19
D: .
DNA: TGTGCCAGTAGTATTTCAGGGTTTACTGAAGCTTTCTTT
CDR3: CASSISGFTEAFF